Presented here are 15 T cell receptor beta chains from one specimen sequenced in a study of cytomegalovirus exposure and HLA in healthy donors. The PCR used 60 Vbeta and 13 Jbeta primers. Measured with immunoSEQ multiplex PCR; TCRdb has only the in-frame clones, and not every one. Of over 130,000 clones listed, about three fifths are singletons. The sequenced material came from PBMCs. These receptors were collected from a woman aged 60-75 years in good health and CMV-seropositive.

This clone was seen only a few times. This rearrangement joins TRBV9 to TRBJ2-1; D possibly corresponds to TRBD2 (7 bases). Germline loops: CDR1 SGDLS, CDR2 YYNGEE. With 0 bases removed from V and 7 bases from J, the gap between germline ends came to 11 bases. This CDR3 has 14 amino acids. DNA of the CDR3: TGTGCCAGCAGCGTAGGGAGCGGGACAAATGAGCAGTTCTTC. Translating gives CASSVGSGTNEQFF.

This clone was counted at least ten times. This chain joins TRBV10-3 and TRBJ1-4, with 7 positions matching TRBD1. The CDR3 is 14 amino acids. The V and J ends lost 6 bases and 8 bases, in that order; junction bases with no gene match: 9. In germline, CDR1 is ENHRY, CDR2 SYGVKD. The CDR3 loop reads CAIRATGSHEKLFF. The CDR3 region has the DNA TGTGCCATCAGGGCGACAGGGTCCCACGAAAAACTGTTTTTT.

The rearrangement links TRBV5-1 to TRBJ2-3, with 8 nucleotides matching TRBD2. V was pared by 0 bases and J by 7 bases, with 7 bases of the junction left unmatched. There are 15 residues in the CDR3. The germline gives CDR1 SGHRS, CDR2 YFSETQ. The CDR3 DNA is TGCGCCAGCAGCTTGGTCGAGACTAGCGTTCATACGCAGTATTTT. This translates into CASSLVETSVHTQYF.

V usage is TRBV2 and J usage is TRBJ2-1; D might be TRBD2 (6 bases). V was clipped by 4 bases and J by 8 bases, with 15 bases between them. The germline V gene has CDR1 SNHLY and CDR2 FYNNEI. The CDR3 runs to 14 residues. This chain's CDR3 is CASSGLLAKDEQFF. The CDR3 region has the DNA TGTGCCAGCAGTGGACTTCTAGCGAAGGATGAGCAGTTCTTC. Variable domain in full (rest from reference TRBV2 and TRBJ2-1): EPEVTQTPSHQVTQMGQEVILRCVPISNHLYFYWYRQILGQKVEFLVSFYNNEISEKSEIFDDQFSVERPDGSNFTLKIRSTKLEDSAMYFCASSGLLAKDEQFFGPGTRLTVL.

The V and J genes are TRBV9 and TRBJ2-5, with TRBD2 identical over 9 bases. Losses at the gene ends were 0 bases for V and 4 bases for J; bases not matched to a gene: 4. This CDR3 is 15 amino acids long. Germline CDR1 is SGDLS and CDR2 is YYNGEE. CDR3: CASSVAPSGTETQYF. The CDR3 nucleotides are TGTGCCAGCAGCGTAGCTCCTAGCGGGACAGAGACCCAGTACTTC.

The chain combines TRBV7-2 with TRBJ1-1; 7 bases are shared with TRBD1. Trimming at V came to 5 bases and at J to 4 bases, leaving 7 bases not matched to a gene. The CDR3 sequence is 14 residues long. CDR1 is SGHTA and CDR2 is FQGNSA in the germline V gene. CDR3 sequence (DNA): TGTGCCAGCAGCACAATACAGGGGAGCACTGAAGCTTTCTTT. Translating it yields CASSTIQGSTEAFF. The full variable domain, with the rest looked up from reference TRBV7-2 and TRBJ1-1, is GAGVSQSPSNKVTEKGKDVELRCDPISGHTALYWYRQSLGQGLEFLIYFQGNSAPDKSGLPSDRFSAERTGGSVSTLTIQRTQQEDSAVYLCASSTIQGSTEAFFGQGTRLTVV.

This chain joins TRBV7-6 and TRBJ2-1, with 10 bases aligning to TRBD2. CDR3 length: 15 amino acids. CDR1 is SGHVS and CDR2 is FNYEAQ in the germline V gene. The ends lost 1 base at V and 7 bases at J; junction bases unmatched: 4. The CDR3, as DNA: TGTGCCAGCAGCTTAGTGGCTAGCGGGAGTAATGAGCAGTTCTTC. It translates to CASSLVASGSNEQFF.

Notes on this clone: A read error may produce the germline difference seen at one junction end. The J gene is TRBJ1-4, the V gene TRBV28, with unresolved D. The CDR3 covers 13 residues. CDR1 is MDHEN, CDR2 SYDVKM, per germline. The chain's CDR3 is CASTSPRVREWVF. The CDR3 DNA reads TGTGCCAGCACAAGTCCGCGGGTTAGGGAGTGGGTTTTT.

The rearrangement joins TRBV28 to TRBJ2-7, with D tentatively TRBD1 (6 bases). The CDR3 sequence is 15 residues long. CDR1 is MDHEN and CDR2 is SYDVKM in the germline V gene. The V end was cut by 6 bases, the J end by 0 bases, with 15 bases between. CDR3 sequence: CASRVGGASSYEQYF. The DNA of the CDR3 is TGTGCCAGCAGAGTAGGGGGTGCCAGCTCCTACGAGCAGTACTTC. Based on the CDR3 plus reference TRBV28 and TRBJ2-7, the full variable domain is DVKVTQSSRYLVKRTGEKVFLECVQDMDHENMFWYRQDPGLGLRLIYFSYDVKMKEKGDIPEGYSVSREKKERFSLILESASTNQTSMYLCASRVGGASSYEQYFGPGTRLTVT.

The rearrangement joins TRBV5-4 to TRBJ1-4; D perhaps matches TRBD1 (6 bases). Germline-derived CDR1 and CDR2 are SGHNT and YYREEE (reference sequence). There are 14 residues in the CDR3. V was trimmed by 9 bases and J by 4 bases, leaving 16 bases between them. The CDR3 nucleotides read TGTGCCACTACAACTGGACAGATTAATGAAAAACTGTTTTTT. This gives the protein CATTTGQINEKLFF.

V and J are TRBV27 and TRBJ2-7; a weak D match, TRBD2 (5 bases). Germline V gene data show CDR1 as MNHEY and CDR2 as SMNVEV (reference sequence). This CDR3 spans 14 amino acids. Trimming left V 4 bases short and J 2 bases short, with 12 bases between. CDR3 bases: TGTGCCAGCAGTTCCCTAGACTACCCCTACGAGCAGTACTTC. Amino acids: CASSSLDYPYEQYF.

The CDR3 is CASRDTRFGSYEQYF. Here the CDR3 DNA reads TGTGCCAGCAGGGACACCCGGTTCGGCTCCTACGAGCAGTACTTC. The rearrangement uses TRBV6-1 and TRBJ2-7, with D tentatively TRBD1 (5 bases). Germline CDR1 is MNHNS and CDR2 is SASEGT. CDR3 length: 15 amino acids. V shed 6 bases and J shed 0 bases, with 15 bases lying between them.

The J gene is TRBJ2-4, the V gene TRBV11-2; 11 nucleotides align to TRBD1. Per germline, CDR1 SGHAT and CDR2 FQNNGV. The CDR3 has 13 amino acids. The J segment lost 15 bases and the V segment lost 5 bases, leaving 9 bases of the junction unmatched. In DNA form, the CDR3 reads TGTGCCAGCAGCGAGGGACAGGGGGTCGGTGGGTACTTC. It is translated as CASSEGQGVGGYF.

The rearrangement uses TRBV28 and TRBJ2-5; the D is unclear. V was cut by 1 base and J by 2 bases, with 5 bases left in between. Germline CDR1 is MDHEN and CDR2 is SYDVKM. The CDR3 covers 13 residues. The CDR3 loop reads CASSLFLQETQYF. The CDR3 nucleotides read TGTGCCAGCAGTTTATTTCTACAAGAGACCCAGTACTTC.

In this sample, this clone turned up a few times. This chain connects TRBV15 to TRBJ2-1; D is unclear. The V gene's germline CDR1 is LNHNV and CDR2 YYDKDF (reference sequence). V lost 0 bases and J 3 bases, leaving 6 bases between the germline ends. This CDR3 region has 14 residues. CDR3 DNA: TGTGCCACCAGCAGAGAATCATTCTACAATGAGCAGTTCTTC. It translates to CATSRESFYNEQFF.